The clone carrying this T cell receptor beta chain occurred many times. RNA transcripts gave rise to amplified TCR beta CDR3 regions. HTBI primers drove first-round RT-PCR of the TCR CDR3. One entry per CDR3 protein, called by TCRdb with MiXCR from the multiplex PCR reads. Of more than 500,000 distinct CDR3 sequences in the sample, about 15% were seen once. The sample is drawn from a study of T cells in Graves' hyperthyroidism and ophthalmopathy. This CDR3 has 13 residues. CDR1 MDHEN and CDR2 SYDVKM come from the germline V gene. Trimming left V 2 bases short and J 9 bases short, with 13 bases between. Uncontrolled infection, other autoimmune disease, pregnancy or lactation barred patients from enrollment.

The sequencing input was blood. V and J are TRBV28 and TRBJ1-2, with a weak D call TRBD1 (6 bases). The clonotype comes from a middle-aged woman with Graves' ophthalmopathy. CDR3 nucleotide sequence: TGTGCCAGCAGTTTAGGGGGCCTAGAGAGCTACACCTTC. Its translation is CASSLGGLESYTF.